Each of the 24 T cell receptor beta chains below was sequenced from the same sample in a study of cytotoxic CD8 clonotypes in ibrutinib-treated CLL. The assay was immunoSEQ multiplex PCR, and TCRdb's table has in-frame clones only and misses some. This table holds hundreds of thousands of clones, 70% found once. The sample in question was PBMCs, obtained after 24 months of ibrutinib treatment. The receptors derive from a human donor with chronic lymphocytic leukemia.

The chain uses TRBV18 and TRBJ2-7; no definite D call. CDR3 length equals 15 residues. CDR1 KGHSH and CDR2 LQKENI come from the germline V gene. Trimming pared 3 bases from V and 3 bases from J, leaving 15 bases between. CDR3: CASSPNPQRVYEQYF. As DNA, the CDR3 is TGTGCCAGCTCACCGAACCCCCAACGGGTCTACGAGCAGTACTTC. Filled out from reference TRBV18 and TRBJ2-7, the complete variable domain reads NAGVMQNPRHLVRRRGQEARLRCSPMKGHSHVYWYRQLPEEGLKFMVYLQKENIIDESGMPKERFSAEFPKEGPSILRIQQVVRGDSAAYFCASSPNPQRVYEQYFGPGTRLTVT.

The chain joins TRBV7-3 to TRBJ2-3, with TRBD2 matching over 12 bases. The CDR3 consists of 16 residues. Trimming took 5 bases from V and 2 from J; bases not matched to a gene: 5. The germline CDR1 and CDR2 sequences are SGHTA and FQGTGA. Here the CDR3 reads CASSAGLAGPTDTQYF. Here the CDR3 DNA reads TGTGCCAGCAGCGCTGGACTAGCGGGACCCACAGATACGCAGTATTTT.

The gene calls are TRBV7-2 and TRBJ1-5; 7 bases map to TRBD1. There are 15 residues in the CDR3. V lost 5 bases to trimming and J lost 4 bases; unmatched junction nucleotides: 8. CDR1 and CDR2 from the germline V gene are SGHTA and FQGNSA. In DNA, the CDR3 is TGTGCCAGCAGCCCCCCACAGGGGATAAATCAGCCCCAGCATTTT. It encodes CASSPPQGINQPQHF.

The genes are TRBV27 and TRBJ1-5; unclear D gene. Germline-derived CDR1 and CDR2 are MNHEY and SMNVEV (reference sequence). Trimming removed 5 bases from V and 6 bases from J, with 17 bases in between. This CDR3 has 15 amino acids. CDR3 sequence: CASSPSEGIGQPQHF. In DNA, the CDR3 is TGTGCCAGCAGTCCCTCGGAGGGAATTGGTCAGCCCCAGCATTTT.

For this clone: The junction shows a germline mismatch at one end, possibly a read error. The V gene is TRBV7-2, the J gene TRBJ2-7; 7 nucleotides line up with TRBD2. From germline, CDR1 is SGHTA and CDR2 FQGNSA. The CDR3 totals 15 residues. DNA for the CDR3: TGTGCCAGCAGCTTAGCGGGAGGGCTTCGTTCTCAGACGGATTTC. As protein: CASSLAGGLRSQTDF.

This sequence joins TRBV7-9 and TRBJ2-3, with 14 bases aligning to TRBD2. V dropped 0 bases and J dropped 4; count of bases not matched to a gene: 3. The CDR3 extends over 17 amino acids. The germline CDR1 and CDR2 sequences are SEHNR and FQNEAQ (reference sequence). CDR3 DNA: TGTGCCAGCAGCTTAGCGGGACTAGCGGGAGTTTCAGATACGCAGTATTTT. Protein: CASSLAGLAGVSDTQYF.

The V call is TRBV27, the J call TRBJ2-7; 7 bases agree with TRBD2. The length of the CDR3 is 16 residues. V lost 2 bases, J lost 5 bases, and 12 bases stayed unmatched. The germline V gene has CDR1 MNHEY and CDR2 SMNVEV (reference sequence). For the CDR3, the DNA is TGTGCCAGCAGTTTAGTCCCGGGACTAATAAGTCACGAGCAGTACTTC. Translating it yields CASSLVPGLISHEQYF.

V usage is TRBV4-1 and J usage is TRBJ2-2; D is undetermined. The ends were cut back, 1 base at V and 0 bases at J, with 9 bases in the middle. CDR1 and CDR2 from the germline V gene are MGHRA and YSYEKL. The CDR3 is 16 amino acids. The CDR3 is CASSQALLSNTGELFF. The CDR3 nucleotides read TGCGCCAGCAGCCAAGCTTTACTATCGAACACCGGGGAGCTGTTTTTT.

The chain joins TRBV9 to TRBJ2-2, with D uncertain. V was cut by 0 bases and J by 6 bases, with 6 bases left in between. The CDR3 covers 13 residues. The germline CDR1 and CDR2 sequences are SGDLS and YYNGEE. Here the CDR3 reads CASSVGPAGELFF. The CDR3 bases are TGTGCCAGCAGCGTAGGGCCAGCCGGGGAGCTGTTTTTT.

In the case of this clone: An end of the junction does not agree with germline; a read error may underlie this. The chain employs TRBV7-7 and TRBJ1-4; TRBD1 is a possible D gene (6 bases). This CDR3 spans 14 amino acids. CDR1 is SSHAT and CDR2 is FNYEAQ in the germline V gene (reference sequence). CDR3 region: CASSSSGAGEKLFF. DNA for the CDR3: TGTGCTAGCAGCTCTTCGGGGGCGGGTGAAAAACTGTTTTTT.

This chain uses TRBV27 with TRBJ1-2; D remains unclear. The length of the CDR3 is 14 residues. Trimming took off 5 bases at V and 2 bases at J, with 12 bases between the two ends. Germline loops: CDR1 MNHEY, CDR2 SMNVEV (reference sequence). Here the CDR3 reads CASSPAGLNYGYTF. For the CDR3, the DNA is TGTGCCAGCAGTCCCGCCGGGCTGAACTATGGCTACACCTTC.

This clone has only a few counts. This chain connects TRBV27 to TRBJ1-2, with D possibly matching TRBD1 (5 bases). The CDR3 contains 13 residues. The germline CDR1 and CDR2 sequences are MNHEY and SMNVEV (reference sequence). V lost 2 bases, J lost 1 base, and 5 bases lay in between. The CDR3 sequence is CASSLGGNYGYTF. In DNA, the CDR3 is TGTGCCAGCAGTTTAGGGGGTAACTATGGCTACACCTTC.

This clone was detected a few times. The chain carries TRBV7-8 and TRBJ2-7; D may be TRBD1 or TRBD2 (5 bases each). The CDR3 is made up of 11 amino acids. In germline, CDR1 is SGHVS, CDR2 FQNEAQ. V lost 4 bases to trimming and J lost 5 bases, with 6 bases between them. In DNA, the CDR3 is TGTGCCAGCAGCTGGGGGAACGAGCAGTACTTC. Translating gives CASSWGNEQYF. The full variable domain, in which reference TRBV7-8 and TRBJ2-7 provide the parts outside the CDR3, is GAGVSQSPRYKVAKRGQDVALRCDPISGHVSLFWYQQALGQGPEFLTYFQNEAQLDKSGLPSDRFFAERPEGSVSTLKIQRTQQEDSAVYLCASSWGNEQYFGPGTRLTVT.

This clone was recorded once. V is TRBV7-2 and J is TRBJ2-2; D gene uncertain. Trimming pared 4 bases from V and 1 base from J, leaving 13 bases between. Germline V gene data show CDR1 as SGHTA and CDR2 as FQGNSA. The CDR3 has 16 residues. DNA for the CDR3: TGTGCCAGCAGCTCACGTCCCTCCGAGAACACCGGGGAGCTGTTTTTT. It is translated as CASSSRPSENTGELFF.

This clone was detected only a few times. The V gene is TRBV29-1, the J gene TRBJ1-2; 9 bases are shared with TRBD1. Trimming cost V 4 bases and J 3 bases; bases outside gene matches: 6. Germline V gene data show CDR1 as SQVTM and CDR2 as ANQGSEA. The CDR3 extends over 14 amino acids. The CDR3 bases are TGCAGCGTTGCCCGTACAGGGGGCGACTATGGCTACACCTTC. It translates to CSVARTGGDYGYTF.

This clone was observed once. This chain uses TRBV7-8 with TRBJ2-1; 7 bases map to TRBD2. This CDR3 is 15 amino acids long. V dropped 3 bases and J dropped 1; count of bases not matched to a gene: 3. Per the germline V gene, CDR1 is SGHVS and CDR2 is FQNEAQ. The CDR3 spells CASSLEGGSYNEQFF. CDR3 in DNA: TGTGCCAGCAGCTTGGAGGGAGGGTCCTACAATGAGCAGTTCTTC. The variable domain in full, with the rest retrieved from reference TRBV7-8 and TRBJ2-1, is GAGVSQSPRYKVAKRGQDVALRCDPISGHVSLFWYQQALGQGPEFLTYFQNEAQLDKSGLPSDRFFAERPEGSVSTLKIQRTQQEDSAVYLCASSLEGGSYNEQFFGPGTRLTVL.

The chain employs TRBV9 and TRBJ1-2; D unresolved. V was cut by 5 bases and J by 9 bases, with 17 bases left in between. The germline V gene encodes CDR1 SGDLS and CDR2 YYNGEE. The length of the CDR3 is 13 residues. CDR3 sequence reads: CASREGRMSSYTF. Written as DNA, the CDR3 is TGTGCCAGCAGGGAGGGTAGGATGAGTAGCTACACCTTC.

The DNA for the CDR3 is TGTGCCAGTAGTTTTTCTCCCGTCCAAAACAATGAGCAGTTCTTC. It yields the protein CASSFSPVQNNEQFF. The chain couples TRBV19 to TRBJ2-1; D is uncertain. V was pared by 5 bases and J by 5 bases, with 16 bases between. The CDR3 runs to 15 residues. Germline CDR1 is LNHDA and CDR2 is SQIVND (reference sequence). The entire variable domain, with the rest obtained from reference TRBV19 and TRBJ2-1, is as follows: DGGITQSPKYLFRKEGQNVTLSCEQNLNHDAMYWYRQDPGQGLRLIYYSQIVNDFQKGDIAEGYSVSREKKESFPLTVTSAQKNPTAFYLCASSFSPVQNNEQFFGPGTRLTVL.

The rearrangement links TRBV30 to TRBJ1-4; D gene uncertain. V was cut by 5 bases and J by 5 bases, with 12 bases left in between. The germline V gene has CDR1 GTSNPN and CDR2 SVGIG (reference sequence). This CDR3 has 13 residues. The CDR3 bases are TGTGCCTGGTCGTACCAGAGAAATGAAAAACTGTTTTTT. Translating it yields CAWSYQRNEKLFF.

The chain couples TRBV28 to TRBJ1-1; D is uncertain. CDR3 length: 12 residues. V was shortened by 7 bases and J by 3 bases, with 9 bases between the two germline ends. CDR1 is MDHEN, CDR2 SYDVKM, per germline. In DNA, the CDR3 is TGTGCCAGCAAAAGACAAGACACTGAAGCTTTCTTT. Its protein product is CASKRQDTEAFF.

This clone occurred a few times. This chain connects TRBV11-2 to TRBJ1-2; 9 positions agree with TRBD1. Losses at the gene ends were 8 bases for V and 6 bases for J; bases not matched to a gene: 10. The CDR3 covers 14 residues. Germline V lookup: CDR1 SGHAT, CDR2 FQNNGV. CDR3 sequence: CASGFGTGSHGYTF. The DNA for the CDR3 is TGTGCCAGCGGTTTCGGGACAGGGTCCCATGGCTACACCTTC.

The V call is TRBV29-1, the J call TRBJ2-3, with 10 bases identical to TRBD1. CDR3 length equals 18 residues. Germline assignment: CDR1 SQVTM and CDR2 ANQGSEA. Losses at the gene ends were 3 bases for V and 1 base for J; bases not matched to a gene: 13. CDR3 sequence: CSVDRDRGGSVGTDTQYF. The CDR3 region has the DNA TGCAGCGTTGACCGGGACAGGGGAGGTTCTGTCGGCACAGATACGCAGTATTTT.

This chain links TRBV6-5 with TRBJ1-2; D perhaps matches TRBD1 (6 bases). The germline V gene has CDR1 MNHEY and CDR2 SVGAGI. This CDR3 region has 14 residues. Trimming left V 3 bases short and J 8 bases short, with 16 bases between. CDR3 sequence (DNA): TGTGCCAGCAGTTATGTTGGCCCAGGGGCCGGCTACACCTTC. This gives the protein CASSYVGPGAGYTF.

The V and J genes are TRBV9 and TRBJ2-1; D unresolved. Trimming pared 3 bases from V and 8 bases from J, leaving 18 bases between. The CDR3 is made up of 15 amino acids. Germline V gene sequence: CDR1 SGDLS, CDR2 YYNGEE. The CDR3 sequence is CASSGDRLRVYEQFF. CDR3 DNA: TGTGCCAGCAGCGGAGACCGACTTAGGGTCTATGAGCAGTTCTTC.